This TCR beta chain was identified during a study of cytomegalovirus exposure and HLA in healthy donors (dated by TCRdb to about 2017). General notes on the study: An earlier analysis of approximately 640 of the donors reported about 290 Gb of sequence data and more than 90 million unique TCR beta sequences from 150 million to 200 million T cells. All discovery cohort repertoires had been generated on a single sequencing platform. Class I and class II HLA loci were covered by the typing at four-digit resolution. Along with the roughly 700-subject first cohort, a separate validation cohort of over 90 different subjects was used. The genetic ancestry cluster associated with self-reported Caucasian donors included over 80% of the roughly 400 genotyped donors. Roughly five DR-DQ haplotypes were handled as single units for association and clustering because linkage in the cohort was strong. High-throughput TCR immunosequencing, statistical association of individual TCRs with disease status, and machine learning were combined to predict cytomegalovirus infection status. A later genetic analysis took genome-wide SNP genotypes for about three fifths of the roughly 700 donors and used that subset as a discovery cohort. The later analysis used no new phenotypic data to find candidate immune exposures, relying instead on TCR beta sequences and their occurrence across donors. Donor age, sex, ethnicity and CMV serostatus were compiled alongside the repertoire data. The aim of the study was to test whether cataloging public T cell receptors could identify signatures of past pathogen exposure. A later analysis re-analyzed previously published TCR beta repertoires from several hundred donors and added high-resolution HLA genotyping to study TCR occurrence patterns. Typing coverage varied by locus: about 629-630 donors for A, B, C, DRB1 and DQB1; more than 500 for DQA1; about 590 for DPA1; some 470 for DPB1. The T cell repertoires of some 700 subjects were profiled by immunosequencing and related to cytomegalovirus serostatus. An earlier analysis of fewer than 750 of the donors used high-throughput TCR beta sequencing to judge whether each TCR beta V gene segment behaved as functional or pseudogenic. Around 300 gigabases of sequencing data and approximately 93 million unique TCR sequences were included in an early release covering 550 to 650 HLA-typed donors. On average, roughly 250,000 unique TCR beta nucleotide sequences were sequenced per donor among about 400 genotyped donors of the cohort, with roughly 18% of those sequences being non-productive. The investigation overall reported the following: In vitro tests confirmed that a few of the cytomegalovirus-associated TCR beta chains recognize cytomegalovirus antigens. The study listed 150 to 200 TCR beta chains as associated with cytomegalovirus. A later analysis found that TCR association rates varied across HLA loci, with DRB1 alleles showing the most associated TCRs and HLA-C alleles the fewest. While some public TCRs were present in many individuals, most TCR sequences turned up only very rarely across donors. An earlier analysis of approximately 540 of the donors showed that most TCR beta V segments appeared in productive rearrangements either about 87% or about 30% of the time, which broadly matched IMGT annotations. Linkage disequilibrium might explain the correlated functional status among segregating V segments, but an unknown experimental factor could not be ruled out. Strong co-occurrence of HLA alleles, especially DR and DQ, made assigning TCR associations to individual alleles difficult. The sequencing pipeline was judged likely to have produced a cluster of highly shared sequence variants as a technical artifact. CMV serostatus was the only immune exposure information available for the cohort. The presence/absence analyses assumed that sequencing depth was roughly uniform across donors, and that assumption may not be true. The classifier was reported to diagnose cytomegalovirus status with high specificity and sensitivity in both the original cohort and the validation cohort. It was suggested by the authors that the approach could potentially be generalized to other disease states and immunological phenotypes. Several of the top co-occurrence clusters appeared to be linked to parvovirus B19, influenza, CMV and Epstein-Barr virus, according to a later analysis. In a later analysis, HLA-associated TCR beta chains showed more clonal expansion and lower generation probabilities than non-associated chains that were equally common. According to a later genetic analysis, donors in an Asian-associated ancestry cluster had fewer N-insertions in productive TCRs than the approximately 690-donor mean. A further reported finding was that TCR beta sequences accurately predicted the HLA-A and HLA-B alleles for most subjects in the first cohort. In a later genetic analysis, a missense DCLRE1C variant was associated with V-gene and J-gene trimming of TCR beta chains, and the association was replicated in an independent cohort. Specific HLA alleles were associated with 15,000 to 20,000 TCR beta sequences at a false discovery rate of 0.05 in a later analysis. In this cohort, only TCR beta chains were sequenced, and detectable features were limited by the absence of alpha or paired-chain data. Because some donors lacked HLA typing at each locus, the association tests relied only on the typed subset. In a later analysis, most CMV-associated TCR beta chains were found to appear HLA-restricted, with HLA associations seemingly driven largely by CMV exposure. Because counts were too low, approximately 15 rarely observed V segments, including chromosome 9 orphons, were excluded from the earlier analysis of several hundred of the donors.

The library relied on the immunoSEQ multiplex PCR assay. A mixture of 60 forward primers for TCR Vbeta segments and 13 reverse primers for TCR Jbeta segments was used in the multiplex PCR. A multiplex PCR assay on genomic DNA amplified the CDR3 region of rearranged TCR beta genes. The Illumina HiSeq System was used to sequence the amplified TCR beta libraries as 87-base-pair reads. On the authors' methods: Across the 670 or so repertoires, a later analysis counted 75 million to 90 million unique TCR beta chains, 9 million to 14 million of which were shared by at least two donors. To remove PCR and sequencing errors, raw reads were error-corrected and collapsed into unique sequences using a nearest-neighbor algorithm that merged closely related sequences. CDR3 sequences were aligned to IMGT reference sequences to assign V, D and J gene segments. For a sequence to be retained, a match of at least six nucleotides to both a V gene segment and a J gene segment was required. A rearrangement was called productive if the CDR3 had no stop codons and remained in frame with V and J, and every other rearrangement was called non-productive. CDR3 was defined by IMGT convention, running from the second conserved V-encoded cysteine to the conserved J-encoded phenylalanine. The earlier analysis of about 610 of the donors excluded sequences that lacked an unambiguous match to a single V gene segment. An earlier analysis of fewer than 750 of the donors called V segments functional above 56.7% productive rearrangements and segregating when the between-donor standard deviation exceeded 5%. A statistical classification framework was built for diagnosing cytomegalovirus status from the catalog of TCR beta chain sequences. A later analysis assigned V and J genes by comparing TCR nucleotide sequences with IMGT/GENE-DB human TR gene sequences. Using the TCRdist pipeline, a later analysis assigned CDR3 sequences along with most-parsimonious VDJ recombination scenarios. In a later analysis, each TCR beta chain was defined by its CDR3 amino acid sequence together with its V-gene family, and reads without a unique V-gene family were excluded. To address suspected cross-contamination and a sequencing artifact, a later analysis removed around 600 highly shared, low-generation-probability nucleotide sequences. A later analysis calculated a clonal expansion index for each public chain from normalized within-repertoire ranks of inferred template counts. A later analysis computed generation probabilities with a VDJ recombination model fitted to out-of-frame rearrangements, and checked the results against IGoR. In a later analysis, TCR-TCR, TCR-HLA and TCR-CMV co-occurrence was scored with hypergeometric tests, and a repertoire-size bias correction was applied to TCR pairs. A later analysis estimated false discovery rates by permuting HLA or CMV assignments 20 times. A later analysis grouped co-occurring TCRs with DBSCAN, adding TCRdist sequence similarity when clustering within HLA-allele-positive subsets. Repertoires with fewer than 30,000 or more than 120,000 public chains were left out of co-occurrence clustering, as were about five repertoires with anomalous nucleotide sharing. TCRdb provides this immuneACCESS table in a form limited to in-frame rearrangements. Some clones are lacking; in checked studies, under half of them reflect an unresolved V gene, and why the rest are absent is not known. That table is the source of V, J and clone size, and D and trimming were worked out from the DNA. Present in this sample are approximately 150,000 clones, about 72% of which were seen just once. The top ten clonotypes cover around 4.7% of the sample.

Note on this clone: Its cognate antigen has yet to be identified. Base-call qualities are not available, and no considerably larger clone is one nucleotide away.

The cohort consisted of 650 to 850 healthy bone marrow donors. At the time of sampling, every cohort member was nominally healthy, though immune exposures that went unrecorded were likely present. The donor was CMV seronegative and was included in the group of 352 seronegative cohort members. Every donor gave a peripheral blood sample, and the peripheral blood mononuclear cells from that sample were used for TCR beta sequencing. The Qiagen DNeasy Blood Extraction Kit was used to extract genomic DNA from the blood cell samples. The sample was PBMCs. This receptor was obtained from a man between 60 and 75 years old in good health and CMV-seronegative.

The CDR3 here reads CASSLDRGEPQHF. The DNA sequence is TGTGCCAGCAGCTTGGACAGGGGTGAGCCCCAGCATTTT. The rearrangement joined TRBV5-4 to TRBJ1-5, and 7 junctional nucleotides match TRBD1. The CDR3 measures 13 amino acids from cysteine to phenylalanine. Only the CDR3 DNA is retained, 39 bases long and in frame from the first base. The germline V gene (reference sequence) gives CDR1 as SGHNT and CDR2 as YYREEE. V trim: 0 bases; J trim: 8 bases; unmatched bases: 2.